These 10 T cell receptor beta chains share one sample of origin, sequenced in a study of shared clonotypes between healthy human individuals. Sequencing was performed with immunoSEQ multiplex PCR; in TCRdb, only in-frame clones are kept and a portion is missing. The table lists some 660,000 clones, less than 80% of them singletons. Sequenced input: memory CD4+ T cells sorted from blood. Subset denoted: CD45RA-negative fraction. These receptors were collected from a woman aged 25-40 years in good health.

V is TRBV6-4 and J is TRBJ2-5, with a possible D match to TRBD2 (6 bases). V lost 2 bases, J lost 5 bases, and 9 bases lay in between. The germline gives CDR1 MRHNA, CDR2 SNTAGT. The CDR3 is 13 residues long. The CDR3 DNA sequence: TGTGCCAGCAGTGACGTCGCGGGGGAGACCCAGTACTTC. Its protein is CASSDVAGETQYF.

This rearrangement joins TRBV30 to TRBJ2-5; TRBD2 might be the D (5 bases). Looked up from germline, CDR1 is GTSNPN and CDR2 is SVGIG (reference sequence). The CDR3 has 11 amino acids. Trimming removed 0 bases at V and 7 bases at J, with 6 bases between. CDR3 nucleotides: TGTGCCTGGAGTGTAGGAGGGACCCAGTACTTC. It encodes CAWSVGGTQYF.

V gene TRBV19 combines with J gene TRBJ2-7; D assignment may be TRBD1 or TRBD2 (5 bases each). Germline V CDR1 and CDR2: LNHDA, SQIVND (reference sequence). The CDR3 loop spans 14 amino acids. The V end lost 4 bases, the J end lost 3 bases, and 13 bases lay between the germline ends. For the CDR3, the DNA is TGTGCCAGTAGTAGCACCGGGACCCACTACGAGCAGTACTTC. This codes for CASSSTGTHYEQYF. Combining the CDR3 with reference TRBV19 and TRBJ2-7 gives the whole variable domain DGGITQSPKYLFRKEGQNVTLSCEQNLNHDAMYWYRQDPGQGLRLIYYSQIVNDFQKGDIAEGYSVSREKKESFPLTVTSAQKNPTAFYLCASSSTGTHYEQYFGPGTRLTVT.

This chain connects TRBV11-2 to TRBJ2-7, with a weak D call TRBD2 (6 bases). CDR3 length equals 16 residues. Trimming stripped 0 bases from V and 3 bases from J, with 15 bases between. The germline CDR1 and CDR2 sequences are SGHAT and FQNNGV. The DNA of the CDR3 is TGTGCCAGCAGCTTAGATCTCGCCGGGACTTTCTACGAGCAGTACTTC. Protein sequence: CASSLDLAGTFYEQYF.

The rearrangement links TRBV5-1 to TRBJ2-1; D possibly corresponds to TRBD2 (6 bases). The V end was cut by 6 bases, the J end by 12 bases, with 13 bases between. This CDR3 is built from 11 residues. The germline V gene encodes CDR1 SGHRS and CDR2 YFSETQ. The CDR3 nucleotides read TGCGCCAGCATGGGGGGAGTTGTGCAGTTCTTC. Translation gives CASMGGVVQFF.

The genes are TRBV29-1 and TRBJ2-2; weak D call: TRBD2 (5 bases). Germline V CDR1 and CDR2: SQVTM, ANQGSEA. The germline V and J ends were trimmed by 8 bases and 0 bases, with 10 bases remaining between them. This CDR3 has 13 amino acids. The CDR3 DNA is TGCAGCACAGCGGAAGCGAACACCGGGGAGCTGTTTTTT. Its protein is CSTAEANTGELFF.

This rearrangement joins TRBV7-3 to TRBJ2-7, with 9 bases identical to TRBD2. This CDR3 has 15 residues. V was pared by 2 bases and J by 3 bases, with 5 bases of the junction left unmatched. Germline-derived CDR1 and CDR2 are SGHTA and FQGTGA. CDR3 sequence reads: CASSLAAGGGYEQYF. For the CDR3, the DNA is TGTGCCAGCAGCTTAGCAGCGGGGGGAGGCTACGAGCAGTACTTC.

This clone has just one count. The rearrangement uses TRBV29-1 and TRBJ1-4; D gene unclear. The CDR3 contains 13 residues. Germline CDR1 SQVTM, CDR2 ANQGSEA. The ends were cut back, 1 base at V and 0 bases at J, with 3 bases in the middle. CDR3 region: CSVEVATNEKLFF. CDR3 nucleotides: TGCAGCGTTGAAGTTGCAACTAATGAAAAACTGTTTTTT.

This chain joins TRBV29-1 and TRBJ2-7, with 7 bases identical to TRBD2. J was trimmed by 5 bases and V by 6 bases; bases with no gene match: 10. Per the germline V gene, CDR1 is SQVTM and CDR2 is ANQGSEA. The CDR3 length is 13 residues. CDR3 residues: CSVGVREHHEQYF. The CDR3 coding sequence is TGCAGCGTGGGCGTGCGGGAGCACCACGAGCAGTACTTC.

The chain combines TRBV7-9 with TRBJ1-1, with no clear D. Germline values: CDR1 SEHNR, CDR2 FQNEAQ (reference sequence). This CDR3 is built from 12 residues. The germline V and J ends were trimmed by 1 base and 5 bases, with 5 bases remaining between them. The CDR3: CASSLDTTEAFF. The CDR3 region has the DNA TGTGCCAGCAGCTTAGACACTACTGAAGCTTTCTTT.